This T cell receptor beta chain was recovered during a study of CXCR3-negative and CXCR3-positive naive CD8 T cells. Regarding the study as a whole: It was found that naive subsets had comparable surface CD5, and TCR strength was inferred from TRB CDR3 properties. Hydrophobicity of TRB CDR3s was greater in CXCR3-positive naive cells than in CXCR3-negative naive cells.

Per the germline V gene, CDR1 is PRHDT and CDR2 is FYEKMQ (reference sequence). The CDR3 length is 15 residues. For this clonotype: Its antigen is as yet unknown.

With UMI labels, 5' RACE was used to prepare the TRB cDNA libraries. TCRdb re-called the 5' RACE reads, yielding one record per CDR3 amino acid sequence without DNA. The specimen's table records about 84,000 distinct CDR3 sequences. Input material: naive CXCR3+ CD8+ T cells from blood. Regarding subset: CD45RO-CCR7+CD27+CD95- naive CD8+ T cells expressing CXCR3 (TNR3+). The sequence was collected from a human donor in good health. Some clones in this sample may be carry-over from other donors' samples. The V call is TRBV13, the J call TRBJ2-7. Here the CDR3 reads CASSLAVTLSYEQYF.